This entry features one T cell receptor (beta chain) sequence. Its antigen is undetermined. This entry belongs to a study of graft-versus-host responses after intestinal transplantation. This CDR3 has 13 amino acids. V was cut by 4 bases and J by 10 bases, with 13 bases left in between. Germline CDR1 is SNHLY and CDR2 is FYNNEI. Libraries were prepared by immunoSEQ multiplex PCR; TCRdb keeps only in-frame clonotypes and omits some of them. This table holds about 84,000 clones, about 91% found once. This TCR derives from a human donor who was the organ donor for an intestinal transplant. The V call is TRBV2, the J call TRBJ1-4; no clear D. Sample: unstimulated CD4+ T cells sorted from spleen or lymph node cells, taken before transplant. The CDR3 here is CASSGNEGLKLFF. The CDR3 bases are TGTGCCAGCAGTGGAAACGAGGGCCTAAAACTGTTTTTT.